These 23 T cell receptor beta chains came from one sample sequenced in a study of blood T cell dynamics during melanoma immunotherapy (dated by TCRdb to 2019 to 2021). The time point label, read with the paper, signifies: week 3, after first cycle of checkpoint inhibitor. The library relied on the immunoSEQ multiplex PCR assay. Sourced from immuneACCESS, this table was stored by TCRdb with only in-frame sequences that have V and J called. A share of the clones is absent; for the studies checked, an unresolved V gene accounts for under half, and the remainder has no known explanation. The sample includes around 20,000 clones, with approximately 90% observed a single time. About 8% of the sample comes from the top ten. Sequenced here: blood, sampled from a patient treated with checkpoint blockade. Receptors were obtained from a human donor with melanoma.

The chain is built from TRBV30 and TRBJ1-6; perhaps TRBD1 as D (5 bases). V shed 0 bases and J shed 7 bases, with 16 bases lying between them. The CDR3 extends over 16 amino acids. Germline V gives CDR1 GTSNPN, CDR2 SVGIG (reference sequence). CDR3 sequence: CAWSVGHSGRNSPLHF. The DNA of the CDR3 is TGTGCCTGGAGTGTAGGACACTCAGGGAGGAATTCACCCCTCCACTTT. Combining the CDR3 with reference TRBV30 and TRBJ1-6 gives the whole variable domain SQTIHQWPATLVQPVGSPLSLECTVEGTSNPNLYWYRQAAGRGLQLLFYSVGIGQISSEVPQNLSASRPQDRQFILSSKKLLLSDSGFYLCAWSVGHSGRNSPLHFGNGTRLTVT.

The chain uses TRBV7-9 and TRBJ2-2; 10 positions agree with TRBD2. Germline lookup yields CDR1 SEHNR and CDR2 FQNEAQ (reference sequence). The length of the CDR3 is 19 residues. V shed 2 bases and J 0 bases; nucleotides not matched to a gene: 9. CDR3 sequence reads: CASSLPTGTSEPNTGELFF. The CDR3 nucleotides are TGTGCCAGCAGCTTACCCACCGGGACTAGCGAACCGAACACCGGGGAGCTGTTTTTT.

V gene TRBV14 combines with J gene TRBJ1-2; D unclear. Trimming took 0 bases from V and 8 from J, leaving 16 bases between them. The germline CDR1 and CDR2 sequences are SGHDN and FVKESK. There are 15 residues in the CDR3. The CDR3 here is CASSQDNRFGGGYTF. CDR3 DNA: TGTGCCAGCAGCCAAGACAACAGATTTGGTGGGGGCTACACCTTC.

The chain employs TRBV19 and TRBJ1-1; tentatively, D is TRBD1 (5 bases). Trimming took off 1 base at V and 8 bases at J, with 8 bases between the two ends. There are 12 residues in the CDR3. The V gene's germline CDR1 is LNHDA and CDR2 SQIVND (reference sequence). The CDR3 is CASSIGGVEAFF. The CDR3 nucleotides are TGTGCCAGTAGTATAGGAGGGGTGGAAGCTTTCTTT. The variable domain in full, with the rest retrieved from reference TRBV19 and TRBJ1-1, is DGGITQSPKYLFRKEGQNVTLSCEQNLNHDAMYWYRQDPGQGLRLIYYSQIVNDFQKGDIAEGYSVSREKKESFPLTVTSAQKNPTAFYLCASSIGGVEAFFGQGTRLTVV.

This clone was seen once. The chain couples TRBV11-3 to TRBJ2-2; D not resolved. The length of the CDR3 is 13 residues. V was pared by 1 base and J by 2 bases, with 2 bases between. CDR1 and CDR2 from the germline V gene are SGHNT and YENEEA. CDR3 loop: CASSLANTGELFF. CDR3 nucleotide sequence: TGTGCCAGCAGCTTAGCCAACACCGGGGAGCTGTTTTTT.

V gene TRBV15 combines with J gene TRBJ1-5, with TRBD1 as a possible D gene (6 bases). CDR3 length equals 16 residues. The germline CDR1 and CDR2 sequences are LNHNV and YYDKDF (reference sequence). V lost 0 bases, J lost 2 bases, and 11 bases lay in between. The chain's CDR3 is CATSRDRGNRNQPQHF. DNA of the CDR3: TGTGCCACCAGCAGAGACAGGGGCAATCGCAATCAGCCCCAGCATTTT. Drawing the rest from reference TRBV15 and TRBJ1-5, the complete variable domain is DAMVIQNPRYQVTQFGKPVTLSCSQTLNHNVMYWYQQKSSQAPKLLFHYYDKDFNNEADTPDNFQSRRPNTSFCFLDIRSPGLGDTAMYLCATSRDRGNRNQPQHFGDGTRLSIL.

Only one count was recorded for this clone. The gene calls are TRBV28 and TRBJ2-7; TRBD1 agrees at 9 bases. Germline V gene sequence: CDR1 MDHEN, CDR2 SYDVKM. The CDR3 length is 19 residues. With 4 bases clipped from V and 2 bases from J, the junction kept 18 bases outside the gene matches. CDR3 sequence (DNA): TGTGCCAGCAGTTACCCGCGACAGGGGGTAAGAGAAGTGGCCTACGAGCAGTACTTC. This encodes CASSYPRQGVREVAYEQYF.

CDR3 bases: TGTGCCAGCAGCTCCTCACGCCCGACAGATCTCTACGAGCAGTACTTC. It encodes CASSSSRPTDLYEQYF. The chain is built from TRBV7-9 and TRBJ2-7; possible D gene TRBD1, 5 bases. Trimming shortened V by 4 bases and J by 3 bases, and 19 bases separated the two germline ends. The CDR3 runs 16 residues. Germline V gene lookup returns CDR1 SEHNR and CDR2 FQNEAQ (reference sequence).

This chain links TRBV19 with TRBJ2-2; D not resolved. Germline assignment: CDR1 LNHDA and CDR2 SQIVND (reference sequence). The CDR3 covers 13 residues. V shed 5 bases and J shed 1 base, with 5 bases lying between them. This chain's CDR3 is CASSPRNTGELFF. The CDR3 region has the DNA TGTGCCAGTAGTCCCAGGAACACCGGGGAGCTGTTTTTT.

The V and J genes are TRBV28 and TRBJ2-1; 8 bases match TRBD2. J gave up 6 bases and V 3 bases, and 7 bases lay outside the gene matches. Germline V gene lookup returns CDR1 MDHEN and CDR2 SYDVKM. The CDR3 is made up of 15 amino acids. Here the CDR3 DNA reads TGTGCCAGCAGTTTGAGGCGGGGGGAGATCAATGAGCAGTTCTTC. Its protein is CASSLRRGEINEQFF.

J is TRBJ2-7 and V is TRBV7-9, with D unresolved. Per germline, CDR1 SEHNR and CDR2 FQNEAQ (reference sequence). With 5 bases removed from V and 3 bases from J, the gap between germline ends came to 14 bases. The length of the CDR3 is 14 residues. The CDR3 reads CASSSRTPGYEQYF. The CDR3, as DNA: TGTGCCAGCAGCAGCCGGACGCCTGGCTACGAGCAGTACTTC.

The V and J genes are TRBV7-2 and TRBJ2-7, with D tentatively TRBD1 (7 bases). V was clipped by 1 base and J by 4 bases, with 11 bases between them. The CDR3 covers 14 residues. Germline loops: CDR1 SGHTA, CDR2 FQGNSA. The CDR3 reads CASSLDRGLYEQYF. CDR3 bases: TGTGCCAGCAGCTTAGACAGGGGACTGTACGAGCAGTACTTC.

CDR3 in DNA: TGTGCCAGCAGCGTAGAAGGGGGAGGGGCAGATACGCAGTATTTT. Translation: CASSVEGGGADTQYF. The rearrangement joins TRBV9 to TRBJ2-3, with D possibly matching TRBD2 (7 bases). V lost 0 bases and J lost 4, with 12 bases in between. This CDR3 has 15 residues. Germline CDR1 is SGDLS and CDR2 is YYNGEE.

The CDR3 coding sequence is TGTGCCAGCAGTGGCTACTACGAGCAGTACTTC. Amino acid sequence: CASSGYYEQYF. The chain couples TRBV27 to TRBJ2-7, with no clear D. The CDR3 length is 11 residues. Germline CDR1 reads MNHEY; CDR2 reads SMNVEV (reference sequence). The germline V and J ends were trimmed by 5 bases and 3 bases, with 5 bases remaining between them.

The chain has TRBV28 and TRBJ2-7; possibly TRBD2 for D (6 bases). Germline V gene sequence: CDR1 MDHEN, CDR2 SYDVKM. The CDR3 is 14 residues long. V shed 6 bases and J shed 4 bases, with 16 bases lying between them. The CDR3 is CASRLSGGKYEQYF. The CDR3 DNA is TGTGCCAGCAGGCTATCTGGAGGGAAATACGAGCAGTACTTC.

V gene TRBV6-1 combines with J gene TRBJ1-1; D ambiguous. The CDR3 runs to 14 residues. Germline CDR1 is MNHNS and CDR2 is SASEGT. V was cut by 8 bases and J by 0 bases, with 13 bases left in between. CDR3: CASGSLVMNTEAFF. The CDR3 DNA follows: TGTGCCAGCGGCTCGTTGGTGATGAACACTGAAGCTTTCTTT.

This sequence joins TRBV19 and TRBJ2-7; D remains ambiguous. Germline assignment: CDR1 LNHDA and CDR2 SQIVND (reference sequence). This CDR3 contains 11 residues. V was trimmed by 5 bases and J by 5 bases, leaving 7 bases between them. CDR3 residues: CASSHMNEQYF. The CDR3 DNA is TGTGCCAGTAGTCACATGAACGAGCAGTACTTC.

The chain uses TRBV28 and TRBJ2-5; 8 bases agree with TRBD1. The CDR3 has 15 amino acids. Germline assignment: CDR1 MDHEN and CDR2 SYDVKM. J lost 4 bases, V lost 6 bases, and 10 bases had no gene match. CDR3 loop: CASSPDRGRGETQYF. DNA for the CDR3: TGTGCCAGCAGCCCCGACAGGGGACGTGGAGAGACCCAGTACTTC.

The rearrangement joins TRBV7-3 to TRBJ1-1; weak D call: TRBD1 (5 bases). CDR1 SGHTA and CDR2 FQGTGA come from the germline V gene. V lost 2 bases and J 5 bases, leaving 9 bases between the germline ends. The CDR3 is 13 amino acids. The CDR3 bases are TGTGCCAGCAGCTTATCAGGGTCGACTGAAGCTTTCTTT. Protein product: CASSLSGSTEAFF.

The J gene is TRBJ2-2, the V gene TRBV5-1; a weak D match, TRBD2 (5 bases). Germline loops: CDR1 SGHRS, CDR2 YFSETQ. The germline V and J ends were trimmed by 1 base and 4 bases, with 14 bases remaining between them. CDR3 length: 16 amino acids. The CDR3 protein is CASSLSGSAGTGELFF. The CDR3, as DNA: TGCGCCAGCAGCTTGAGTGGCTCGGCGGGCACCGGGGAGCTGTTTTTT.

The rearrangement uses TRBV29-1 and TRBJ2-7; D may be TRBD1 or TRBD2 (5 bases each). The CDR3 has 12 amino acids. Trimming stripped 7 bases from V and 3 bases from J, with 13 bases between. Germline V gene sequence: CDR1 SQVTM, CDR2 ANQGSEA. The CDR3 DNA reads TGCAGCGCCGGGACCCCAGGCTACGAGCAGTACTTC. It specifies CSAGTPGYEQYF.

The gene calls are TRBV6-6 and TRBJ1-1; D might be TRBD1 (6 bases). There are 13 residues in the CDR3. Germline assignment: CDR1 MNHNY and CDR2 SVGAGI (reference sequence). Trimming stripped 2 bases from V and 8 bases from J, with 12 bases between. The CDR3 region is CASSYGGGSEAFF. Written as DNA, the CDR3 is TGTGCCAGCAGTTACGGGGGGGGCTCGGAAGCTTTCTTT.

The rearrangement joins TRBV10-3 to TRBJ1-5; D is undetermined. This CDR3 is built from 12 residues. V was shortened by 0 bases and J by 4 bases, with 1 base between the two germline ends. Germline loops: CDR1 ENHRY, CDR2 SYGVKD. CDR3 in DNA: TGTGCCATCAGTGAGTCGAATCAGCCCCAGCATTTT. It encodes CAISESNQPQHF.